Below are 18 T cell receptor beta chains sequenced from a single sample in a study of T cells in localized non-small cell lung cancer. TCRdb's copy holds only in-frame clones and misses some; the assay was immunoSEQ multiplex PCR. The table has more than 1,500 clones, 39% seen once; the top ten hold around 9.1%. Sequencing was performed on lung tumor tissue, taken before any cancer treatment. The receptor source for this set is a woman aged 40-69 years with stage I lung adenocarcinoma.

The chain uses TRBV19 and TRBJ1-1, with D perhaps TRBD1 (5 bases). The CDR3 is made up of 17 amino acids. V lost 0 bases, J lost 5 bases, and 19 bases lay in between. Germline V gives CDR1 LNHDA, CDR2 SQIVND (reference sequence). The CDR3 nucleotides read TGTGCCAGTAGTATAGAGCGGGGCGTCCGGGGGAATACTGAAGCTTTCTTT. It codes for CASSIERGVRGNTEAFF.

The chain combines TRBV19 with TRBJ2-1; 16 nucleotides match TRBD2. The CDR3 covers 17 residues. In germline, CDR1 is LNHDA, CDR2 SQIVND (reference sequence). V gave up 7 bases and J gave up 12 bases; unmatched junction bases: 15. The CDR3 DNA is TGTGCCAGTAACCCGACCCCGGGACTAGCGGGGGGGCTAGGGCAGTTCTTC. Protein product: CASNPTPGLAGGLGQFF.

The chain is built from TRBV25-1 and TRBJ2-3; D unresolved. CDR1 and CDR2 from the germline V gene are MGHDK and SYGVNS. The CDR3 has 15 amino acids. V dropped 1 base and J dropped 4 bases, with 12 bases sitting between them. The CDR3 loop is CASSESPLMADTQYF. The CDR3 region has the DNA TGTGCCAGCAGTGAATCCCCCCTCATGGCAGATACGCAGTATTTT.

This chain joins TRBV19 and TRBJ1-1; D is unresolved. The CDR3 runs 11 residues. V lost 8 bases, J lost 3 bases, and 7 bases lay in between. CDR1 is LNHDA and CDR2 is SQIVND in the germline V gene (reference sequence). CDR3 sequence: CASARDTEAFF. The CDR3 bases are TGTGCCAGTGCTCGAGACACTGAAGCTTTCTTT.

The chain employs TRBV25-1 and TRBJ1-1, with TRBD1 identical over 9 bases. CDR3 length equals 15 residues. The V and J ends lost 1 base and 7 bases, in that order; junction bases with no gene match: 7. CDR1 is MGHDK, CDR2 SYGVNS, per germline. Written as DNA, the CDR3 is TGTGCCAGCAGTGAATCCCCCGGGACAGGGAGTGAAGCTTTCTTT. Translated: CASSESPGTGSEAFF.

Sample share makes this clone medium-sized. This rearrangement joins TRBV6-8 to TRBJ2-1; 9 bases map to TRBD1. Germline CDR1 reads MNHGY; CDR2 reads SAAAGT. Trimming cost V 10 bases and J 7 bases; bases outside gene matches: 8. The CDR3 runs to 13 residues. The CDR3 bases are TGTGCCATCACTGGGACAGGGACAAATGAGCAGTTCTTC. Amino acid sequence: CAITGTGTNEQFF.

The rearrangement uses TRBV10-3 and TRBJ1-2; D is unresolved. There are 15 residues in the CDR3. V lost 5 bases, J lost 1 base, and 14 bases lay in between. The germline gives CDR1 ENHRY, CDR2 SYGVKD. The CDR3 is CAISSVAGNNYGYTF. CDR3 nucleotides: TGTGCCATCAGTTCCGTAGCAGGAAATAACTATGGCTACACCTTC.

This sequence joins TRBV19 and TRBJ1-1; D is undetermined. Germline values: CDR1 LNHDA, CDR2 SQIVND (reference sequence). Trimming removed 7 bases at V and 5 bases at J, with 20 bases between. The CDR3 sequence is 15 residues long. CDR3 region: CASNPYTTPGTEAFF. In DNA form, the CDR3 reads TGTGCCAGTAACCCATACACCACCCCCGGGACTGAAGCTTTCTTT.

This clone occurred once. The V and J genes are TRBV6-8 and TRBJ1-1, with 7 bases aligning to TRBD1. This CDR3 spans 13 amino acids. Germline V gene sequence: CDR1 MNHGY, CDR2 SAAAGT. V lost 6 bases to trimming and J lost 12 bases; unmatched junction nucleotides: 13. CDR3 residues: CASSPIPTGQTFF. Here the CDR3 DNA reads TGTGCCAGCAGCCCAATCCCGACAGGGCAAACTTTCTTT.

The chain joins TRBV9 to TRBJ2-7, with TRBD1 matching 7 bases. The V segment lost 0 bases and the J segment 3 bases; nucleotides outside the gene matches: 3. The length of the CDR3 is 14 residues. Germline V CDR1 and CDR2: SGDLS, YYNGEE. CDR3 coding DNA: TGTGCCAGCAGCGTAGGACAGGGCAACTACGAGCAGTACTTC. Encoded protein: CASSVGQGNYEQYF.

V and J are TRBV19 and TRBJ1-2, with D possibly matching TRBD1 (6 bases). CDR1 is LNHDA, CDR2 SQIVND, per germline (reference sequence). The CDR3 contains 14 residues. V lost 1 base to trimming and J lost 0 bases, with 6 bases between them. For the CDR3, the DNA is TGTGCCAGTAGTATAGGACAGGCTAACTATGGCTACACCTTC. Protein sequence: CASSIGQANYGYTF.

This sequence joins TRBV30 and TRBJ2-2, with 7 nucleotides matching TRBD1. The CDR3 spans 16 residues. With 0 bases clipped from V and 6 bases from J, the junction kept 10 bases outside the gene matches. The germline gives CDR1 GTSNPN, CDR2 SVGIG (reference sequence). The CDR3 loop is CAWSVVTGAPPGELFF. The CDR3, as DNA: TGTGCCTGGAGTGTTGTAACAGGGGCCCCACCCGGGGAGCTGTTTTTT.

The V and J genes are TRBV19 and TRBJ1-5; TRBD1 matches at 7 bases. The ends lost 5 bases at V and 5 bases at J; junction bases unmatched: 9. This CDR3 spans 15 amino acids. CDR1 and CDR2 from the germline V gene are LNHDA and SQIVND (reference sequence). The CDR3 sequence: CASSSSPGQYQPQHF. DNA for the CDR3: TGTGCCAGTAGTTCCTCTCCGGGACAGTATCAGCCCCAGCATTTT.

The rearrangement joins TRBV30 to TRBJ1-3; D is uncertain. The germline V gene encodes CDR1 GTSNPN and CDR2 SVGIG (reference sequence). The CDR3 consists of 14 residues. The V end was cut by 0 bases, the J end by 4 bases, with 10 bases between. The CDR3 DNA follows: TGTGCCTGGAGTGTAGGCGCTGAGGGAAACACCATATATTTT. Encoded protein: CAWSVGAEGNTIYF.

This chain uses TRBV6-8 with TRBJ1-2; D ambiguous. This CDR3 has 14 residues. Germline loops: CDR1 MNHGY, CDR2 SAAAGT. The V end lost 5 bases, the J end lost 4 bases, and 14 bases lay between the germline ends. CDR3 coding DNA: TGTGCCAGCAGTAGAAGAGGTTTGGGCTATGGCTACACCTTC. Its protein product is CASSRRGLGYGYTF.

A single count supports this clone. The chain joins TRBV19 to TRBJ1-1, with D maybe TRBD1 (5 bases). The CDR3 runs to 18 residues. Germline CDR1 LNHDA, CDR2 SQIVND (reference sequence). V was clipped by 0 bases and J by 0 bases, with 17 bases between them. CDR3 in DNA: TGTGCCAGTAGTATAGATGATCTGGGGCTAACTATGAACACTGAAGCTTTCTTT. Protein: CASSIDDLGLTMNTEAFF.

CDR3 sequence (DNA): TGTGCTAGTGTCCAAGACCGTCTAGGAGGCCAAGAGACCCAGTACTTC. Translated: CASVQDRLGGQETQYF. The chain is built from TRBV12-5 and TRBJ2-5, with a possible D match to TRBD2 (5 bases). The germline V gene has CDR1 LGHNT and CDR2 FRNRAP. Trimming pared 7 bases from V and 1 base from J, leaving 19 bases between. The CDR3 is made up of 16 amino acids.

This clone was detected only once. The chain is built from TRBV30 and TRBJ1-2; D gene uncertain. Germline V lookup: CDR1 GTSNPN, CDR2 SVGIG (reference sequence). The CDR3 spans 12 residues. V was cut by 0 bases and J by 6 bases, with 8 bases left in between. The CDR3 DNA is TGTGCCTGGAGTGTAACACAGAATGGCTACACCTTC. Its protein product is CAWSVTQNGYTF. Based on the CDR3 plus reference TRBV30 and TRBJ1-2, the full variable domain is SQTIHQWPATLVQPVGSPLSLECTVEGTSNPNLYWYRQAAGRGLQLLFYSVGIGQISSEVPQNLSASRPQDRQFILSSKKLLLSDSGFYLCAWSVTQNGYTFGSGTRLTVV.